The 10 T cell receptor beta chains presented below share a single source sample, sequenced in a study of response to subunit inactivated influenza vaccine. TCRdb called the RT-PCR reads again in MiXCR, with one record for every CDR3 protein. The sample holds about 650,000 distinct CDR3 sequences, 12% to 15% seen once. Sequencing was performed on PBMCs from blood, taken less than 15 days before vaccination. These receptors were collected from a man aged 50-59 years who received an inactivated influenza vaccine.

This clonotype turned up a few times. This chain joins TRBV7-8 and TRBJ2-6, with 8 bases lining up with TRBD1. CDR1 is SGHVS and CDR2 is FQNEAQ in the germline V gene. The trim removed 2 bases at V and 0 bases at J, leaving 9 bases unmatched. The CDR3 spans 19 residues. The DNA of the CDR3 is TGTGCCAGCAGCTTAAGCACCGGGACAGGTCACTCTGGGGCCAACGTCCTGACTTTC. Protein sequence: CASSLSTGTGHSGANVLTF.

In its sample, this clonotype was seen a few times. The chain carries TRBV5-1 and TRBJ2-1; D might be TRBD1 or TRBD2, each matching 5 bases. The ends were cut back, 3 bases at V and 9 bases at J, with 16 bases in the middle. The CDR3 consists of 14 residues. Germline CDR1 and CDR2: SGHRS and YFSETQ. CDR3 residues: CASSSGGWGFEQFF. In nucleotides, the CDR3 is TGCGCCAGCAGCTCTGGCGGTTGGGGGTTTGAGCAGTTCTTC.

This clonotype has more than one count but fewer than ten. The rearrangement links TRBV20-1 to TRBJ1-3, with D hard to call. The CDR3 is 12 residues long. Trimming removed 5 bases at V and 3 bases at J, with 8 bases between. Germline V gene sequence: CDR1 DFQATT, CDR2 SNEGSKA (reference sequence). The CDR3 coding sequence is TGCAGTGCTCCCCGCGGTGGAAACACCATATATTTT. Translation gives CSAPRGGNTIYF.

This clonotype was detected a few times. The V and J genes are TRBV7-9 and TRBJ1-3; no clear D gene. Germline lookup yields CDR1 SEHNR and CDR2 FQNEAQ (reference sequence). The CDR3 is 13 residues long. In DNA form, the CDR3 reads TGTGCTTCGCGGATCGGCTCTGGAAACACCATATATTTT. Its translation: CASRIGSGNTIYF.

The rearrangement links TRBV7-2 to TRBJ2-4; 7 bases match TRBD1. This CDR3 contains 15 residues. The germline V gene has CDR1 SGHTA and CDR2 FQGNSA. After removal of 4 bases from V and 4 bases from J, the junction contained 7 bases not matched to a gene. The CDR3 DNA sequence: TGTGCCAGCAGCTCCTTTGGGACAGATAAAAACATTCAGTACTTC. It specifies CASSSFGTDKNIQYF.

This clonotype occurred many times. This rearrangement joins TRBV20-1 to TRBJ2-1; D remains unclear. The germline V and J ends were trimmed by 5 bases and 3 bases, with 11 bases remaining between them. Germline V gives CDR1 DFQATT, CDR2 SNEGSKA (reference sequence). This CDR3 has 13 amino acids. CDR3 bases: TGCAGTGCTCTGTCGCCAGGCTACAATGAGCAGTTCTTC. This sequence encodes CSALSPGYNEQFF.

Only a few counts were recorded for this clonotype. This chain links TRBV7-2 with TRBJ2-5, with D hard to call. This CDR3 has 13 residues. V shed 5 bases and J shed 3 bases, with 10 bases lying between them. Germline assignment: CDR1 SGHTA and CDR2 FQGNSA. The CDR3: CASSPRTEETQYF. CDR3 DNA sequence: TGTGCCAGCAGCCCCCGGACCGAAGAGACCCAGTACTTC.

This clonotype was detected ten times or more. This chain uses TRBV27 with TRBJ2-2; 10 nucleotides line up with TRBD1. Germline V lookup: CDR1 MNHEY, CDR2 SMNVEV (reference sequence). The junction had 2 bases not matched to a gene; V was cut back by 4 bases and J by 6 bases. CDR3 length: 14 amino acids. The CDR3 spells CASSWDRGAGELFF. Here the CDR3 DNA reads TGTGCCAGCAGTTGGGACAGGGGTGCCGGGGAGCTGTTTTTT.

This clonotype showed up just a few times. This chain joins TRBV12-3 or TRBV12-4 and TRBJ2-2; 9 bases align to TRBD1. V lost 5 bases to trimming and J lost 7 bases; unmatched junction nucleotides: 8. The CDR3 contains 15 residues. The CDR3 DNA follows: TGTGCCAGCAGTACTAACAGGGGGCTGGACGGGGAGCTGTTTTTT. Amino acids: CASSTNRGLDGELFF.

This clonotype was seen a handful of times. The chain carries TRBV4-2 and TRBJ1-2; maybe TRBD1 (6 bases). V lost 2 bases to trimming and J lost 5 bases, with 12 bases between them. The CDR3 runs 14 residues. Per the germline V gene, CDR1 is LGHNA and CDR2 is YNFKEQ. CDR3 residues: CASSQIQGVYGYTF. As DNA, the CDR3 is TGTGCCAGCAGCCAAATACAGGGAGTTTATGGCTACACCTTC.